The 24 T cell receptor beta chains below all came from one sample that was sequenced in a study of shared T cell receptors in the human thymus. TCRdb keeps only in-frame clones here, not all; method: immunoSEQ multiplex PCR. The table includes roughly 700,000 clones, around 87% detected once. These data also formed part of another study, on human thymus T cells.

Sequenced: thymocytes. The receptors shown here come from a boy under three years old with a congenital heart defect.

The J gene is TRBJ2-7, the V gene TRBV7-9; TRBD2 matches 13 bases. CDR1 is SEHNR, CDR2 FQNEAQ, per germline (reference sequence). Unmatched junction bases numbered 16, after V lost 5 bases and J lost 6 bases. The CDR3 contains 18 residues. Here the CDR3 DNA reads TGTGCCAGCAGCACCCGGACAGGAGGACTAGCGGGAGTTCCCGAGCAGTACTTC. Translation gives CASSTRTGGLAGVPEQYF.

The chain is built from TRBV9 and TRBJ1-1, with a possible D match to TRBD1 (6 bases). Trimming removed 4 bases from V and 4 bases from J, with 20 bases in between. This CDR3 has 16 residues. The V gene's germline CDR1 is SGDLS and CDR2 YYNGEE. The CDR3 coding sequence is TGTGCCAGCAGCAGAGGAGAAGGGGGATGGGGCACTGAAGCTTTCTTT. Encoded protein: CASSRGEGGWGTEAFF.

The V and J genes are TRBV5-4 and TRBJ2-7, with D perhaps matching TRBD2 (5 bases). The V gene lost 5 bases and the J gene lost 6 bases, with 27 bases spanning the gap. The V gene's germline CDR1 is SGHNT and CDR2 YYREEE (reference sequence). The length of the CDR3 is 17 residues. CDR3 sequence reads: CASSPGRGGARYGEQYF. The DNA for the CDR3 is TGTGCCAGCAGTCCGGGAAGAGGCGGAGCCCGCTACGGCGAGCAGTACTTC.

The J gene is TRBJ1-1, the V gene TRBV28; D not certain. V dropped 6 bases and J dropped 11 bases, with 19 bases sitting between them. There are 13 residues in the CDR3. Germline V gene lookup returns CDR1 MDHEN and CDR2 SYDVKM. CDR3 sequence: CASRTIYLIGAFF. CDR3 bases: TGTGCCAGCAGAACAATATACCTCATCGGGGCTTTCTTT.

This sequence joins TRBV27 and TRBJ2-7; 9 positions match TRBD1. This CDR3 spans 16 amino acids. Germline V gives CDR1 MNHEY, CDR2 SMNVEV (reference sequence). The junction had 11 bases not matched to a gene; V was cut back by 4 bases and J by 4 bases. The CDR3 spells CASSSAPGTGKYEQYF. CDR3 coding DNA: TGTGCCAGCAGTTCAGCCCCCGGGACAGGGAAATACGAGCAGTACTTC.

V is TRBV11-1 and J is TRBJ1-5, with D hard to call. Trimming shortened V by 5 bases and J by 6 bases, and 11 bases separated the two germline ends. Germline CDR1 is SGHAT and CDR2 is FQDESV (reference sequence). The CDR3 totals 13 residues. The CDR3 protein is CASSHNPGQPQHF. The CDR3 nucleotides read TGTGCCAGCAGCCATAACCCGGGTCAGCCCCAGCATTTT.

The count of this clone is one. This chain joins TRBV7-9 and TRBJ2-1; TRBD2 is a possible D gene (6 bases). CDR1 is SEHNR, CDR2 FQNEAQ, per germline (reference sequence). Trimming shortened V by 2 bases and J by 5 bases, and 22 bases separated the two germline ends. The CDR3 covers 18 residues. For the CDR3, the DNA is TGTGCCAGCAGCTTAAGGCTAGGCGAGAGGGGCGGGGACAATGAGCAGTTCTTC. Translation: CASSLRLGERGGDNEQFF.

The chain recombines TRBV29-1 with TRBJ2-5; the match to TRBD2 covers 9 bases. In germline, CDR1 is SQVTM, CDR2 ANQGSEA. There are 13 residues in the CDR3. J was trimmed by 3 bases and V by 4 bases; bases with no gene match: 3. CDR3 residues: CSVGASGEETQYF. The CDR3, as DNA: TGCAGCGTTGGGGCTAGCGGGGAAGAGACCCAGTACTTC.

The rearrangement uses TRBV28 and TRBJ1-2, with D perhaps TRBD1 (6 bases). The CDR3 extends over 15 amino acids. The V end lost 6 bases, the J end lost 8 bases, and 22 bases lay between the germline ends. Germline CDR1 is MDHEN and CDR2 is SYDVKM. The CDR3 nucleotides are TGTGCCAGCAGCCCCTCCCCGGGACACGTGCGAGGCTACACCTTC. Residues: CASSPSPGHVRGYTF.

The chain carries TRBV12-5 and TRBJ1-3; D is undetermined. The germline V gene has CDR1 LGHNT and CDR2 FRNRAP. There are 16 residues in the CDR3. The V end was cut by 1 base, the J end by 0 bases, with 10 bases between. CDR3 bases: TGTGCTAGTGGTTTGGGCGACAAATACTCTGGAAACACCATATATTTT. It yields the protein CASGLGDKYSGNTIYF.

The chain has TRBV5-1 and TRBJ2-7; 12 bases map to TRBD2. Germline CDR1 is SGHRS and CDR2 is YFSETQ. This CDR3 has 16 amino acids. The trim removed 4 bases at V and 7 bases at J, leaving 12 bases unmatched. The CDR3 region has the DNA TGCGCCAGCAGCGAATTCCCGGGACTAGCGGGTCGAGAGCAGTACTTC. This encodes CASSEFPGLAGREQYF.

The chain carries TRBV19 and TRBJ1-5; 7 bases map to TRBD1. The CDR3 length is 13 residues. V shed 7 bases, J shed 8 bases, and the junction held 8 bases outside the gene matches. Germline CDR1 LNHDA, CDR2 SQIVND (reference sequence). The CDR3 loop reads CASTATGKEPQHF. The CDR3 DNA reads as TGTGCCAGTACCGCGACAGGGAAGGAGCCCCAGCATTTT. Supplemented by reference TRBV19 and TRBJ1-5, the full variable domain reads DGGITQSPKYLFRKEGQNVTLSCEQNLNHDAMYWYRQDPGQGLRLIYYSQIVNDFQKGDIAEGYSVSREKKESFPLTVTSAQKNPTAFYLCASTATGKEPQHFGDGTRLSIL.

This clone was seen a single time. The V call is TRBV7-2, the J call TRBJ2-5; 13 bases align to TRBD2. This CDR3 has 16 amino acids. V gave up 5 bases and J gave up 5 bases; unmatched junction bases: 8. The germline V gene encodes CDR1 SGHTA and CDR2 FQGNSA. The CDR3 spells CASSQTSGRAPETQYF. The DNA for the CDR3 is TGTGCCAGCAGCCAAACTAGCGGGAGGGCCCCGGAGACCCAGTACTTC. The full variable domain, completed using reference TRBV7-2 and TRBJ2-5, is GAGVSQSPSNKVTEKGKDVELRCDPISGHTALYWYRQSLGQGLEFLIYFQGNSAPDKSGLPSDRFSAERTGGSVSTLTIQRTQQEDSAVYLCASSQTSGRAPETQYFGPGTRLLVL.

The rearrangement links TRBV30 to TRBJ2-3; TRBD2 might be the D (5 bases). Germline V gene lookup returns CDR1 GTSNPN and CDR2 SVGIG (reference sequence). The CDR3 covers 15 residues. The V and J ends lost 0 bases and 2 bases respectively, with 12 bases between them. For the CDR3, the DNA is TGTGCCTGGAGTGTATTGAGGGAACACACAGATACGCAGTATTTT. Translating gives CAWSVLREHTDTQYF.

CDR3 in DNA: TGTGCCAGCAGTCGGACAGGGGCGGCAGGCTATGGCTACACCTTC. It codes for CASSRTGAAGYGYTF. The rearrangement links TRBV28 to TRBJ1-2; 9 bases are shared with TRBD1. Germline CDR1 is MDHEN and CDR2 is SYDVKM. There are 15 residues in the CDR3. V was pared by 5 bases and J by 4 bases, with 8 bases of the junction left unmatched.

This chain links TRBV10-3 with TRBJ2-1; tentative D call: TRBD2 (6 bases). The V end lost 3 bases, the J end lost 0 bases, and 12 bases lay between the germline ends. The V gene's germline CDR1 is ENHRY and CDR2 SYGVKD. The CDR3 runs 16 residues. The DNA of the CDR3 is TGTGCCATCAGTGACTACGCGGGGAGCTCCTACAATGAGCAGTTCTTC. Its protein is CAISDYAGSSYNEQFF.

J is TRBJ2-7 and V is TRBV2, with 16 nucleotides matching TRBD2. Per germline, CDR1 SNHLY and CDR2 FYNNEI. Losses at the gene ends were 5 bases for V and 2 bases for J; bases not matched to a gene: 9. The CDR3 length is 18 residues. As DNA, the CDR3 is TGTGCCAGCAGTTTGGGACTAGCGGGAGGGCCTGTCCCCTACGAGCAGTACTTC. This codes for CASSLGLAGGPVPYEQYF.

The chain carries TRBV28 and TRBJ2-7, with 8 bases fitting TRBD2. V was clipped by 3 bases and J by 7 bases; unmatched bases: 11. Germline V gene data show CDR1 as MDHEN and CDR2 as SYDVKM. This CDR3 is built from 15 residues. The CDR3 is CASSFGSAGEREQYF. DNA of the CDR3: TGTGCCAGCAGTTTTGGGTCAGCGGGAGAGAGGGAGCAGTACTTC.

This sequence joins TRBV15 and TRBJ2-2; D unclear. Trimming cost V 4 bases and J 6 bases, with 15 bases left between them. Germline CDR1 is LNHNV and CDR2 is YYDKDF (reference sequence). This CDR3 spans 15 amino acids. In nucleotides, the CDR3 is TGTGCCACCAGCATTGAACCAACTCCCCCCGGGGAGCTGTTTTTT. Its protein product is CATSIEPTPPGELFF.

This chain uses TRBV9 with TRBJ1-4; TRBD1 agrees at 7 bases. The CDR3 length is 17 residues. V shed 0 bases and J 6 bases; nucleotides not matched to a gene: 11. CDR1 and CDR2 from the germline V gene are SGDLS and YYNGEE. The CDR3 sequence: CASSVGTHRGPHEKLFF. CDR3 sequence (DNA): TGTGCCAGCAGCGTAGGCACCCACAGGGGACCCCATGAAAAACTGTTTTTT.

This clone was counted between two and nine times. V and J are TRBV4-3 and TRBJ2-1; 15 bases match TRBD2. The CDR3 sequence is 21 residues long. V was pared by 0 bases and J by 1 base, with 10 bases of the junction left unmatched. Germline values: CDR1 LGHNA, CDR2 YSLEER. The CDR3 reads CASSQERGLAGGEGSYNEQFF. Written as DNA, the CDR3 is TGCGCCAGCAGCCAAGAGCGGGGACTAGCGGGAGGAGAGGGGTCCTACAATGAGCAGTTCTTC.

V is TRBV15 and J is TRBJ2-7; 7 nucleotides align to TRBD1. The V segment lost 5 bases and the J segment 1 base; nucleotides outside the gene matches: 5. Germline CDR1 LNHNV, CDR2 YYDKDF (reference sequence). The length of the CDR3 is 14 residues. The CDR3 DNA reads as TGTGCCACCAGCCCCAGGGGGTGGTCCTACGAGCAGTACTTC. This encodes CATSPRGWSYEQYF.

The chain employs TRBV19 and TRBJ2-2; 7 bases fit TRBD1. Germline CDR1 and CDR2: LNHDA and SQIVND (reference sequence). The V gene end was trimmed by 5 bases and the J gene end by 4 bases; junction bases not matched to a gene: 7. The CDR3 is 15 amino acids. This chain's CDR3 is CASSAGTASTGELFF. The DNA of the CDR3 is TGTGCCAGTAGTGCCGGGACAGCGTCCACCGGGGAGCTGTTTTTT.

The CDR3 DNA reads as TGTGCTAGTGGCCCCGGAACGGGAGGGGAGACCCAGTACTTC. The encoded protein is CASGPGTGGETQYF. This chain links TRBV12-5 with TRBJ2-5; 8 nucleotides line up with TRBD2. The CDR3 loop spans 14 amino acids. V was pared by 6 bases and J by 5 bases, with 8 bases of the junction left unmatched. Germline CDR1 is LGHNT and CDR2 is FRNRAP.